This entry lists 10 T cell receptor beta chains sequenced from one sample in a study of T cell changes during pregnancy in multiple sclerosis. Data came from immunoSEQ multiplex PCR; TCRdb stores just in-frame clones and leaves some out. The table shows under 80,000 clones, with 80% to 95% occurring only once. The sample here was peripheral blood, taken in the second trimester of pregnancy. The receptors were gathered from a female donor with multiple sclerosis, enrolled in a pregnancy study.

CDR3 DNA sequence: TGCGCCAGCAGCAGACAGGGGAACACTGAAGCTTTCTTT. Amino acids: CASSRQGNTEAFF. V is TRBV4-3 and J is TRBJ1-1; TRBD1 matches 7 bases. V shed 5 bases, J shed 1 base, and the junction held 1 base outside the gene matches. This CDR3 spans 13 amino acids. Germline V gene sequence: CDR1 LGHNA, CDR2 YSLEER.

CDR3 region: CASSDWGLNTEAFF. The CDR3 nucleotides read TGTGCCAGCAGTGACTGGGGGCTGAACACTGAAGCTTTCTTT. The genes are TRBV2 and TRBJ1-1, with D possibly matching TRBD1 (6 bases). The V gene lost 3 bases and the J gene lost 0 bases, with 8 bases spanning the gap. The CDR3 is made up of 14 amino acids. Germline V lookup: CDR1 SNHLY, CDR2 FYNNEI.

V and J are TRBV30 and TRBJ1-4, with 8 nucleotides matching TRBD1. The CDR3 is 14 residues long. The germline CDR1 and CDR2 sequences are GTSNPN and SVGIG (reference sequence). Trimming at V came to 4 bases and at J to 5 bases, leaving 6 bases not matched to a gene. In DNA form, the CDR3 reads TGTGCCTGGACCAAGGCAGGGGGCAATGAAAAACTGTTTTTT. Translated: CAWTKAGGNEKLFF.

The chain couples TRBV7-2 to TRBJ2-1, with a weak D call TRBD2 (6 bases). The CDR3 contains 15 residues. The germline gives CDR1 SGHTA, CDR2 FQGNSA. Trimming removed 5 bases from V and 2 bases from J, with 13 bases in between. The chain's CDR3 is CASSPRGEAYNEQFF. The CDR3 DNA reads as TGTGCCAGCAGCCCTCGCGGGGAAGCCTACAATGAGCAGTTCTTC. The entire variable domain, with the rest obtained from reference TRBV7-2 and TRBJ2-1, is as follows: GAGVSQSPSNKVTEKGKDVELRCDPISGHTALYWYRQSLGQGLEFLIYFQGNSAPDKSGLPSDRFSAERTGGSVSTLTIQRTQQEDSAVYLCASSPRGEAYNEQFFGPGTRLTVL.

The chain carries TRBV18 and TRBJ1-2, with 8 bases that match TRBD1. The CDR3 runs to 18 residues. Germline-derived CDR1 and CDR2 are KGHSH and LQKENI. The V gene end was trimmed by 3 bases and the J gene end by 2 bases; junction bases not matched to a gene: 14. The CDR3 here is CASSPNPTPGGENYGYTF. The CDR3 bases are TGTGCCAGCTCACCCAATCCCACCCCAGGGGGCGAGAACTATGGCTACACCTTC.

V is TRBV6-5 and J is TRBJ1-2, with a tentative D call TRBD1 (5 bases). The CDR3 contains 15 residues. Looked up from germline, CDR1 is MNHEY and CDR2 is SVGAGI. V lost 6 bases, J lost 6 bases, and 20 bases lay in between. Written as DNA, the CDR3 is TGTGCCAGCAGCCGCCTTGGGGGGAGTGCGGATGGCTACACCTTC. Translating gives CASSRLGGSADGYTF.

The chain combines TRBV7-9 with TRBJ2-7; D is perhaps TRBD2 (6 bases). V lost 4 bases, J lost 3 bases, and 13 bases lay in between. The CDR3 is made up of 14 amino acids. Germline values: CDR1 SEHNR, CDR2 FQNEAQ (reference sequence). As DNA, the CDR3 is TGTGCCAGCAGCTACCGGGAGCAGCACTACGAGCAGTACTTC. Encoded protein: CASSYREQHYEQYF.

The chain recombines TRBV10-3 with TRBJ1-1; tentatively, D is TRBD1 (6 bases). Germline CDR1 ENHRY, CDR2 SYGVKD. The CDR3 loop spans 11 amino acids. Deletions cut 3 bases from V and 10 bases from J, with 9 bases between. CDR3 DNA sequence: TGTGCCATCAGTGACGGGGGGCGAGCTTTCTTT. Translating it yields CAISDGGRAFF.

The chain couples TRBV30 to TRBJ1-5; D remains unclear. The CDR3 extends over 11 amino acids. V lost 3 bases, J lost 9 bases, and 9 bases lay in between. Per germline, CDR1 GTSNPN and CDR2 SVGIG (reference sequence). CDR3 in DNA: TGTGCCTGGAGGGGCGGAGGGCCCCAGCATTTT. This codes for CAWRGGGPQHF.

Comments on this clone: Other DNA sequences in this specimen translate into the identical CDR3. The chain employs TRBV6-4 and TRBJ2-3; 8 nucleotides agree with TRBD2. J was trimmed by 1 base and V by 3 bases; bases with no gene match: 0. CDR3 length equals 14 residues. The germline V gene encodes CDR1 MRHNA and CDR2 SNTAGT. DNA of the CDR3: TGTGCCAGCAGTGAGCGGGGGGGCACAGATACGCAGTATTTT. Translated, it gives CASSERGGTDTQYF.